This is a list of T cell receptor beta chains from one sample in a study of post-analysis software for immune sequencing data. TCRdb reprocessed the PCR reads via MiXCR and lists one record per CDR3 protein. The data hold 550,000 to 700,000 distinct CDR3 sequences, with roughly 46% observed a single time. Sequences were obtained from blood. Receptors originate from a girl between 5 and 17 years old with multiple sclerosis. Each CDR3 is given with its conserved first and last residue. A D gene is named only where the DNA matches it firmly. Rows may omit the clone size; those that give it use once, few, many or a size class.

DNA	CDR3	J	D	size	V
TGTGCCAGCAGCTACCTCGAGGGGGGTACTGAAGCTTTCTTT	CASSYLEGGTEAFF	TRBJ1-1	-	few	TRBV7-9
TGCGCCAGCACCCTTGGGGGGAACGATGAGCAGTTCTTC	CASTLGGNDEQFF	TRBJ2-1	-	few	TRBV5-1
TGCAGTGCTAGAGATAACCTTAAGGATAGGTATGGCTACACCTTC	CSARDNLKDRYGYTF	TRBJ1-2	-	-	TRBV20-1
TGCGCCAGCAGTGAGGCGGGGGAACACTCGGAGCAGTACTTC	CASSEAGEHSEQYF	TRBJ2-7	TRBD2	-	TRBV10-2
TGTGCCAGCTCACCACAGACACGCCCGGAAGAGACCCAGTACTTC	CASSPQTRPEETQYF	TRBJ2-5	-	few	TRBV18
TGTGCCAGCAGCCCTTCCTGGACCCCTGAAGCTTTCTTT	CASSPSWTPEAFF	TRBJ1-1	-	-	TRBV9
TGTGCCAGCAGCTCGCATCGGCCCTCGGGGATGACTGAAGCTTTCTTT	CASSSHRPSGMTEAFF	TRBJ1-1	-	-	TRBV7-9
TGTGCCAGCAGCCCCACACGTGGTGAGCAGTTCTTC	CASSPTRGEQFF	TRBJ2-1	-	-	TRBV7-3
TGCGCCAGCAGCCACGCCGACAGACAGAACACTGAAGCTTTCTTT	CASSHADRQNTEAFF	TRBJ1-1	-	once	TRBV4-1
TGCAGCGTTGAAGTGGCGACAGGGGGCTGGGTCACTGAAGCTTTCTTT	CSVEVATGGWVTEAFF	TRBJ1-1	TRBD1	-	TRBV29-1
TGTGCCAGCAGCGCGAGCGGGAGGGAAGAGACCCAGTACTTC	CASSASGREETQYF	TRBJ2-5	TRBD2	-	TRBV9
TGTGCCAGCAGTTTTGGGGGGCCACAAGAGACCCAGTACTTC	CASSFGGPQETQYF	TRBJ2-5	-	few	TRBV12-3/TRBV12-4
TGTGCCTGCAAGACAGGGAGGTACAATGAGCAGTTCTTC	CACKTGRYNEQFF	TRBJ2-1	-	-	TRBV12-3/TRBV12-4
TGTGCCATCAGTGAGGAACTAGCGGAAGAGACCCAGTACTTC	CAISEELAEETQYF	TRBJ2-5	TRBD2	-	TRBV10-3
TGTGCCACCAGTGTAAATGGGTTTGAAGCTTTCTTT	CATSVNGFEAFF	TRBJ1-1	-	-	TRBV24-1
TGTGCCACCAGCAGAGACACGTCTGAAGCTTTCTTT	CATSRDTSEAFF	TRBJ1-1	-	-	TRBV15
TGTGCCAGCAGCTTGGGGACCCCGGTGGGGGAACAGTTCTTC	CASSLGTPVGEQFF	TRBJ2-1	-	-	TRBV5-5
TGCAGTGCCACTAGGACTAGCGGGGCCACAGATACGCAGTATTTT	CSATRTSGATDTQYF	TRBJ2-3	TRBD2	-	TRBV20-1
TGTGCCAGCAGTTACTCACAGCCGGGAAACGAGCAGTACTTC	CASSYSQPGNEQYF	TRBJ2-7	-	few	TRBV6-5
TGTGCCAGCAGCTCTCAGGGTTGCGGTGAGCAGTACTTC	CASSSQGCGEQYF	TRBJ2-5	-	once	TRBV7-2